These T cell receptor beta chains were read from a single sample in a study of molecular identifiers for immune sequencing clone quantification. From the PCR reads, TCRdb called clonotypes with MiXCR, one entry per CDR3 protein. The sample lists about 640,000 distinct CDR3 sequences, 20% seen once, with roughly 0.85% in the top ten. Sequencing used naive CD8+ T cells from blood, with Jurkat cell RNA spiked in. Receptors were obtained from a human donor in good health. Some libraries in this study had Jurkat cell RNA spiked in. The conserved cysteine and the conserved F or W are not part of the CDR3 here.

cdr3_aa: ASSILASGGNEQF
v_call: TRBV19

cdr3_aa: ASSYSSGRTEAF
v_call: TRBV6-2/TRBV6-3

cdr3_aa: ASSPPGGGNYGYT
v_call: TRBV7-9

cdr3_aa: AGSSRDRGYEQY
v_call: TRBV3-1

cdr3_aa: AWNLLPTGELF
v_call: TRBV30

cdr3_aa: ASSSSDTQY
v_call: TRBV27

cdr3_aa: ASSPVMGLGGGTQY
v_call: TRBV28

cdr3_aa: ASSLRGAGTDTQY
v_call: TRBV5-1

cdr3_aa: ASNSGGAGLFETQY
v_call: TRBV2

cdr3_aa: ASSFQSGGANEQF
v_call: TRBV12-3/TRBV12-4

cdr3_aa: ASSQSLPYEQY
v_call: TRBV4-3

cdr3_aa: ASSPVSGSGYEQY
v_call: TRBV28

cdr3_aa: ASSQIDSTSPY
v_call: TRBV3-1

cdr3_aa: SAYDEGRTDTQY
v_call: TRBV20-1

cdr3_aa: ASRDTSPFRTEAF
v_call: TRBV2

cdr3_aa: ASSSRTSAAYEQY
v_call: TRBV6-5